This T cell receptor (beta chain) was found in a study of monozygotic twins with inflammatory bowel disease. On this clonotype: The antigen remains undetermined.

The study, taken as a whole, reports: For IBD patients, clonotypes shared with others were fewer than for healthy twins, especially with disease activity.

Germline V gives CDR1 SGHTA, CDR2 FQGNSA. This CDR3 has 16 residues. The input for each TCR library was roughly 3,600 ng of total RNA. Each sample's cDNA came from eight separate reactions. TCRdb re-called the 5' RACE reads, yielding one record per CDR3 amino acid sequence without DNA. The table for this sample gives approximately 160,000 distinct CDR3 sequences. V is TRBV7-2 and J is TRBJ2-3; TCRdb's assignment of TRBD2 cannot be checked, as there is no DNA. The sequenced sample consisted of blood. The receptor was isolated from a human donor with ulcerative colitis or Crohn's disease, or a healthy co-twin of an affected twin (not recorded which). The chain's CDR3 is CASSSGLAGRTDTQYF.